The source of this T cell receptor beta chain is a study of response to subunit inactivated influenza vaccine. Notes on the study in general: T cells newly recruited by each seasonal influenza vaccination are few, the authors suggested.

Only a few counts were recorded for this clonotype. What it binds is unknown. A single record per CDR3 protein comes from TCRdb applying MiXCR to the RT-PCR reads. Of 550,000 to 650,000 distinct CDR3 sequences listed, 12% were seen once; the top ten hold 10% to 13%. The CDR3 has 15 residues. Germline-derived CDR1 and CDR2 are SEHNR and FQNEAQ (reference sequence). J was trimmed by 6 bases and V by 4 bases; bases with no gene match: 7. The gene calls are TRBV7-9 and TRBJ2-1; 9 bases align to TRBD1. This receptor was obtained from a middle-aged man who received an inactivated influenza vaccine. The input for sequencing was PBMCs from blood, taken on the day of vaccination. The CDR3 DNA follows: TGTGCCAGCAGCTCCGGGACAGGGTACGGCAATGAGCAGTTCTTC. Amino acid sequence: CASSSGTGYGNEQFF.